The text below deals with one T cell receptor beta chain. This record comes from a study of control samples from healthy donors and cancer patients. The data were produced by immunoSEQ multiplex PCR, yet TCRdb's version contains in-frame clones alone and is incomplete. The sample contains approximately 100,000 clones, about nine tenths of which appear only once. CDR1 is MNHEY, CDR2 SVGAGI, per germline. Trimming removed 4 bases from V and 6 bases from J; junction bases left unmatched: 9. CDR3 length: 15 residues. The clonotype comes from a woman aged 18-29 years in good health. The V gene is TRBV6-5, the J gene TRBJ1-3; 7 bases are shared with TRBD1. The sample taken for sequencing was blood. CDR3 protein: CASSFTRTGSNTIYF. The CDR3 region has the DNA TGTGCCAGCAGTTTTACCAGGACAGGATCAAACACCATATATTTT.